One sample yielded the 28 T cell receptor beta chains listed below, sequenced in a study of T cell repertoires in cytomegalovirus infection. MiXCR, applied by TCRdb to the reads, yields one record per CDR3 protein. The table has about 900,000 distinct CDR3 sequences, approximately 30% seen once; the top ten hold around an eighth. Which antigens these TCRs recognize remains unknown. The material was cultured CD8+ T cells from PBMCs, obtained from culture after CMV antigen stimulation. The receptors here all came from a human donor in good health (CMV status not recorded). Some clones in this sample may be carry-over from other donors' samples.

This clonotype was counted ten times or more. V gene TRBV7-6 combines with J gene TRBJ2-3, with a weak D call TRBD1 (5 bases). The germline V gene has CDR1 SGHVS and CDR2 FNYEAQ. The ends were cut back, 3 bases at V and 2 bases at J, with 12 bases in the middle. The length of the CDR3 is 15 residues. The CDR3 here is CASSFPLTDTDTQYF. In DNA, the CDR3 is TGTGCCAGCAGCTTTCCTTTGACAGACACAGATACGCAGTATTTT.

Remarks on this clonotype: This may come from a read error, since a much larger clone is one base off. The chain links TRBV7-9 to TRBJ2-2; D possibly corresponds to TRBD1 (5 bases). The germline CDR1 and CDR2 sequences are SEHNR and FQNEAQ (reference sequence). The V gene lost 2 bases and the J gene lost 5 bases, with 12 bases spanning the gap. The CDR3 is 15 residues long. The DNA of the CDR3 is TGTGCCAGCAGCTTAAAGACAGAGGCAACCGGGGAGCTGTTTTTT. This gives the protein CASSLKTEATGELFF.

V gene TRBV11-2 combines with J gene TRBJ2-7; no clear D gene. Per the germline V gene, CDR1 is SGHAT and CDR2 is FQNNGV. This CDR3 has 12 residues. CDR3 region: CVSSENSYEQYV. The CDR3 DNA follows: TGTGTGTCCTCCGAAAACTCCTACGAGCAGTACGTC.

This clonotype was recorded many times. The chain is built from TRBV12-3 or TRBV12-4 and TRBJ2-1, with D perhaps assigned TRBD1 or TRBD2 (5 bases each). The CDR3 spans 15 residues. The V end was cut by 6 bases, the J end by 8 bases, with 20 bases between. The CDR3 DNA reads TGTGCCAGCAGCCTGGGGACGGGCAGGAACTATGAGCAGTTCTTC. Its protein is CASSLGTGRNYEQFF.

The rearrangement links TRBV20-1 to TRBJ1-6; D ambiguous. Trimming left V 1 base short and J 3 bases short, with 1 base between. There are 12 residues in the CDR3. From germline, CDR1 is DFQATT and CDR2 SNEGSKA (reference sequence). CDR3 protein: CSARVYNSPLHF. The CDR3 DNA is TGCAGTGCTAGAGTCTATAATTCACCCCTCCACTTT.

This chain connects TRBV2 to TRBJ2-7; either TRBD1 or TRBD2 may fit D (5 bases each). The V end lost 6 bases, the J end lost 2 bases, and 11 bases lay between the germline ends. Germline CDR1 SNHLY, CDR2 FYNNEI. This CDR3 comprises 13 residues. Here the CDR3 reads CASSGAQPYEQYF. DNA for the CDR3: TGTGCCAGCAGCGGGGCTCAGCCCTACGAGCAGTACTTC.

CDR3 loop: CASSEWGRGIGGYTF. CDR3 coding DNA: TGTGCCAGCAGTGAATGGGGCAGGGGAATCGGCGGCTACACCTTC. The chain is built from TRBV25-1 and TRBJ1-2; possible D gene TRBD1, 6 bases. CDR1 and CDR2 from the germline V gene are MGHDK and SYGVNS. The CDR3 covers 15 residues. V was shortened by 1 base and J by 8 bases, with 17 bases between the two germline ends.

V gene TRBV7-4 combines with J gene TRBJ2-1, with TRBD1 matching over 8 bases. J lost 8 bases, V lost 1 base, and 4 bases had no gene match. The length of the CDR3 is 14 residues. Germline V gene lookup returns CDR1 SGHVT and CDR2 SQSDAQ. The DNA of the CDR3 is TGTGCCAGCAGCTTAGTTCGGACAGGGTATGAGCAGTTCTTC. Protein: CASSLVRTGYEQFF.

This clonotype was seen more than once but under ten times. V usage is TRBV2 and J usage is TRBJ2-1, with 16 bases fitting TRBD2. Germline V gene lookup returns CDR1 SNHLY and CDR2 FYNNEI. CDR3 length: 15 residues. After removal of 9 bases from V and 7 bases from J, the junction contained 6 bases not matched to a gene. The CDR3 reads CASPGLAGGGNEQFF. CDR3 sequence (DNA): TGTGCCAGTCCGGGACTAGCGGGGGGGGGGAATGAGCAGTTCTTC.

This clonotype showed up many times. This chain joins TRBV6-1 and TRBJ1-1; D possibly corresponds to TRBD1 (6 bases). V lost 6 bases to trimming and J lost 4 bases, with 15 bases between them. The CDR3 is 14 amino acids. Germline lookup yields CDR1 MNHNS and CDR2 SASEGT. The CDR3 region is CASRGGRAGTEAFF. In DNA, the CDR3 is TGTGCCAGCAGAGGGGGACGGGCGGGCACTGAAGCTTTCTTT.

In the case of this clonotype: This clone may be a read error of a much larger clone one base away. The rearrangement links TRBV12-3 or TRBV12-4 to TRBJ1-1; D remains ambiguous. The CDR3 consists of 13 residues. CDR3 coding DNA: TGTGTCAGCAGCTACACAGTGAACACTGAAGCTTTCTTT. Protein: CVSSYTVNTEAFF.

This clonotype was recorded many times. This sequence joins TRBV19 and TRBJ2-1; 9 bases align to TRBD1. Germline values: CDR1 LNHDA, CDR2 SQIVND (reference sequence). Trimming at V came to 7 bases and at J to 4 bases, leaving 5 bases not matched to a gene. The CDR3 spans 14 residues. The chain's CDR3 is CASKDRGRYNEQFF. The CDR3 region has the DNA TGTGCCAGTAAGGACAGGGGAAGGTACAATGAGCAGTTCTTC.

In its sample, this clonotype was seen a few times. J is TRBJ2-5 and V is TRBV7-2, with D maybe TRBD2 (6 bases). Deletions cut 4 bases from V and 4 bases from J, with 25 bases between. The germline V gene encodes CDR1 SGHTA and CDR2 FQGNSA. This CDR3 contains 18 residues. The CDR3 coding sequence is TGTGCCAGCAGCTCCTATGGCTCCGGGACTGGAGAGAGAGAGACCCAGTACTTC. It translates to CASSSYGSGTGERETQYF.

The chain couples TRBV4-3 to TRBJ1-6; D not resolved. With 0 bases removed from V and 7 bases from J, the gap between germline ends came to 10 bases. The germline V gene has CDR1 LGHNA and CDR2 YSLEER. The CDR3 spans 15 residues. CDR3: CASSQDSQENSPLHF. CDR3 nucleotides: TGCGCCAGCAGCCAAGATTCCCAGGAAAATTCACCCCTCCACTTT.

The genes are TRBV29-1 and TRBJ2-4; D unclear. Germline V gene lookup returns CDR1 SQVTM and CDR2 ANQGSEA. There are 13 residues in the CDR3. Trimming cost V 3 bases and J 0 bases, with 6 bases left between them. Here the CDR3 DNA reads TGCAGCGTTGATTGGGGAGCCAAAAACATTCAGTACTTC. As protein: CSVDWGAKNIQYF.

This clonotype was seen repeatedly, ten times or more. The chain has TRBV7-2 and TRBJ1-3, with 8 bases matching TRBD1. Germline lookup yields CDR1 SGHTA and CDR2 FQGNSA. The CDR3 totals 13 residues. V trimming: 6 bases; J trimming: 3 bases; junction bases outside the gene matches: 1. CDR3 coding DNA: TGTGCCAGCAGAGGGACAGGTGGAAACACCATATATTTT. Translation: CASRGTGGNTIYF.

This clonotype turned up a few times. This rearrangement joins TRBV11-2 to TRBJ2-3, with D possibly being TRBD2 (7 bases). Trimming shortened V by 8 bases and J by 1 base, and 16 bases separated the two germline ends. The CDR3 is 15 residues long. Germline CDR1 and CDR2: SGHAT and FQNNGV. The CDR3 nucleotides are TGTGCCAGCCAGGGACGGGGGGCGGGCACAGATACGCAGTATTTT. It specifies CASQGRGAGTDTQYF.

Concerning this clonotype: One junction end disagrees with the germline gene, perhaps due to a read error. The chain uses TRBV9 and TRBJ1-1, with a tentative D call TRBD1 (6 bases). Looked up from germline, CDR1 is SGDLS and CDR2 is YYNGEE. The CDR3 totals 13 residues. CDR3 bases: TGCGCCAGCAGCGCAGGGGTCGGGACTGAAGCTTTCTTT. As protein: CASSAGVGTEAFF.

The chain carries TRBV10-2 and TRBJ2-5, with D possibly matching TRBD2 (5 bases). In germline, CDR1 is WSHSY, CDR2 SAAADI. This CDR3 spans 13 amino acids. The V and J ends lost 5 bases and 5 bases respectively, with 12 bases between them. CDR3 protein: CASSSLEDETQYF. CDR3 DNA sequence: TGCGCCAGCAGTTCGTTGGAGGATGAGACCCAGTACTTC.

The V and J genes are TRBV12-5 and TRBJ2-1, with 11 nucleotides matching TRBD2. The V segment lost 7 bases and the J segment 6 bases; nucleotides outside the gene matches: 8. The CDR3 covers 15 residues. The germline V gene encodes CDR1 LGHNT and CDR2 FRNRAP. The CDR3 coding sequence is TGTGCTAGTGATGGGACTAGCGGAAAGCCCAATGAGCAGTTCTTC. Protein product: CASDGTSGKPNEQFF.

This clonotype was counted many times. J is TRBJ2-2 and V is TRBV7-8; TRBD1 aligns across 9 bases. The trim removed 5 bases at V and 7 bases at J, leaving 8 bases unmatched. Germline V gene lookup returns CDR1 SGHVS and CDR2 FQNEAQ. This CDR3 is built from 15 residues. For the CDR3, the DNA is TGTGCCAGCAGCCCGCAACAGGGGGCCGTCGGGGAGCTGTTTTTT. It codes for CASSPQQGAVGELFF.

At least ten counts were recorded for this clonotype. The chain uses TRBV7-2 and TRBJ1-2; 8 nucleotides align to TRBD1. Trimming removed 5 bases from V and 0 bases from J; junction bases left unmatched: 11. CDR1 SGHTA and CDR2 FQGNSA come from the germline V gene. The CDR3 sequence is 17 residues long. The CDR3 DNA reads as TGTGCCAGCAGCCAAGGGCAGGGGGCACTAGCTAACTATGGCTACACCTTC. It encodes CASSQGQGALANYGYTF.

V and J are TRBV6-6 and TRBJ2-3, with 9 bases matching TRBD2. Trimming at V came to 0 bases and at J to 0 bases, leaving 10 bases not matched to a gene. The length of the CDR3 is 19 residues. Germline V gives CDR1 MNHNY, CDR2 SVGAGI (reference sequence). CDR3 nucleotides: TGTGCCAGCAGTTACTCGAGTAGCGGGGGTGGATCTAGCACAGATACGCAGTATTTT. The encoded protein is CASSYSSSGGGSSTDTQYF.

This clonotype was recorded a few times. The chain has TRBV29-1 and TRBJ2-1, with D possibly TRBD2 on 6 matching bases. Between the trimmed V and J ends, which lost 0 bases and 9 bases, there was a span of 15 bases. This CDR3 has 14 residues. Germline lookup yields CDR1 SQVTM and CDR2 ANQGSEA. CDR3 sequence reads: CSVEEGVGGSEQFF. DNA for the CDR3: TGCAGCGTTGAAGAAGGAGTTGGGGGGAGTGAGCAGTTCTTC.

In this sample, this clonotype turned up a few times. The chain uses TRBV27 and TRBJ2-1, with TRBD2 matching 7 bases. Germline values: CDR1 MNHEY, CDR2 SMNVEV (reference sequence). J gave up 6 bases and V 3 bases, and 14 bases lay outside the gene matches. The CDR3 length is 17 residues. CDR3: CASSFFVSSGRPNEQFF. For the CDR3, the DNA is TGTGCCAGCAGTTTCTTTGTCTCTAGCGGACGTCCCAATGAGCAGTTCTTC.

This clonotype has more than one count but fewer than ten. The chain joins TRBV10-3 to TRBJ1-2; 7 nucleotides align to TRBD1. The V and J ends lost 6 bases and 6 bases, in that order; junction bases with no gene match: 19. This CDR3 comprises 17 residues. Germline lookup yields CDR1 ENHRY and CDR2 SYGVKD. The CDR3 DNA reads as TGTGCCATCAGACAGAAAGACAGGGATTACCGTGCGGATGGCTACACCTTC. It codes for CAIRQKDRDYRADGYTF.

The rearrangement links TRBV20-1 to TRBJ2-2; 7 bases fit TRBD2. The CDR3 runs to 16 residues. Unmatched junction bases numbered 7, after V lost 3 bases and J lost 0 bases. Germline CDR1 reads DFQATT; CDR2 reads SNEGSKA (reference sequence). The CDR3 sequence: CSASSQRDSNTGELFF. For the CDR3, the DNA is TGCAGTGCTAGTAGCCAGCGGGATTCGAACACCGGGGAGCTGTTTTTT.

The chain couples TRBV6-1 to TRBJ2-3; D perhaps matches TRBD1 (7 bases). The CDR3 contains 17 residues. Germline-derived CDR1 and CDR2 are MNHNS and SASEGT. Between the trimmed V and J ends, which lost 1 base and 6 bases, there was a span of 20 bases. The chain's CDR3 is CASSEGLTGTSFDTQYF. In DNA form, the CDR3 reads TGTGCCAGCAGTGAAGGGTTGACAGGGACTTCTTTTGATACGCAGTATTTT.